Shown below are 14 T cell receptor beta chains from a single sample sequenced in a study of T cells after yellow fever vaccination. Each CDR3 protein is one row after TCRdb ran MiXCR on the 5' RACE reads. The data contain a few hundred thousand distinct CDR3 sequences, less than 9% of them singletons. Sequencing used CD4+ T cells sorted from PBMCs, obtained 15 days after the yellow fever booster vaccination. The receptors originated from a man aged 30 to 39 who received the YFV17D yellow fever vaccine.

The V and J genes are TRBV25-1 and TRBJ2-1; 7 positions agree with TRBD2. The CDR3 runs 15 residues. J gave up 7 bases and V 7 bases, and 13 bases lay outside the gene matches. Looked up from germline, CDR1 is MGHDK and CDR2 is SYGVNS. As DNA, the CDR3 is TGTGCCAGCAAAAAATCGGCTAGCGGACGTAATGAGCAGTTCTTC. This gives the protein CASKKSASGRNEQFF.

CDR3 in amino acids: CASSPMAELADEQFF. As DNA, the CDR3 is TGTGCCAGCAGTCCCATGGCTGAACTAGCGGATGAGCAGTTCTTC. The chain uses TRBV7-9 and TRBJ2-1; 8 bases agree with TRBD2. CDR1 and CDR2 (germline): SEHNR, FQNEAQ (reference sequence). J was trimmed by 8 bases and V by 6 bases; bases with no gene match: 12. The CDR3 consists of 15 residues.

In this sample, this clonotype turned up a few times. The V and J genes are TRBV20-1 and TRBJ2-1; D may be TRBD1 or TRBD2 (6 bases each). Trimming stripped 2 bases from V and 7 bases from J, with 12 bases between. Germline-derived CDR1 and CDR2 are DFQATT and SNEGSKA (reference sequence). The CDR3 has 13 residues. The CDR3 region is CSARRGEVNEQFF. Written as DNA, the CDR3 is TGCAGTGCTAGAAGGGGGGAGGTAAATGAGCAGTTCTTC.

This clonotype occurred many times. The V call is TRBV12-3 or TRBV12-4, the J call TRBJ1-4, with D uncertain. Trimming shortened V by 4 bases and J by 6 bases, and 15 bases separated the two germline ends. The CDR3 is 15 amino acids. CDR3 loop: CASSSWRTRDEKLFF. The CDR3 DNA sequence: TGTGCCAGCAGTTCCTGGAGGACGCGGGATGAAAAACTGTTTTTT.

The gene calls are TRBV24-1 and TRBJ2-2, with D possibly being TRBD2 (5 bases). With 3 bases removed from V and 9 bases from J, the gap between germline ends came to 13 bases. CDR1 KGHDR and CDR2 SFDVKD come from the germline V gene. The CDR3 covers 14 residues. CDR3 nucleotides: TGTGCCACCAGTGATGTCGGGGTACCCCGGGAGCTGTTTTTT. Its protein is CATSDVGVPRELFF.

This clonotype showed up many times. The chain uses TRBV19 and TRBJ2-2; 8 bases are a match to TRBD2. This CDR3 has 15 residues. Per the germline V gene, CDR1 is LNHDA and CDR2 is SQIVND (reference sequence). V lost 6 bases to trimming and J lost 1 base; unmatched junction nucleotides: 4. This CDR3 reads CASRSSGRNTGELFF. DNA of the CDR3: TGTGCCAGTAGATCCAGCGGGAGGAACACCGGGGAGCTGTTTTTT.

CDR3 sequence: CASSRGGQNNQPQHF. DNA for the CDR3: TGTGCCAGCAGCCGTGGGGGGCAAAACAATCAGCCCCAGCATTTT. The rearrangement links TRBV27 to TRBJ1-5, with a weak D call TRBD1 (6 bases). The V gene's germline CDR1 is MNHEY and CDR2 SMNVEV (reference sequence). Between the trimmed V and J ends, which lost 6 bases and 3 bases, there was a span of 15 bases. The CDR3 has 15 amino acids.

This clonotype was observed a handful of times. The J gene is TRBJ1-1, the V gene TRBV20-1; D uncertain. The CDR3 loop spans 13 amino acids. In germline, CDR1 is DFQATT, CDR2 SNEGSKA (reference sequence). The V end was cut by 6 bases, the J end by 1 base, with 12 bases between. CDR3 region: CSASLSGNTEAFF. CDR3 in DNA: TGCAGTGCCAGCTTATCCGGGAACACTGAAGCTTTCTTT.

The V and J genes are TRBV7-9 and TRBJ2-5, with TRBD1 as a possible D gene (6 bases). This CDR3 has 14 residues. In germline, CDR1 is SEHNR, CDR2 FQNEAQ (reference sequence). Trimming pared 3 bases from V and 2 bases from J, leaving 10 bases between. CDR3 DNA: TGTGCCAGCAGCTTCTACAGGGATCAAGAGACCCAGTACTTC. This sequence encodes CASSFYRDQETQYF.

This clonotype was counted a few times. The chain employs TRBV5-6 and TRBJ2-1, with unresolved D. With 1 base removed from V and 8 bases from J, the gap between germline ends came to 7 bases. Germline V gives CDR1 SGHDT, CDR2 YYEEEE. The CDR3 sequence is 12 residues long. The chain's CDR3 is CASSLMTDEQFF. The CDR3 DNA reads as TGTGCCAGCAGCTTGATGACCGATGAGCAGTTCTTC.

In its sample, this clonotype was seen many times. The chain carries TRBV20-1 and TRBJ2-5; D gene uncertain. Between the trimmed V and J ends, which lost 3 bases and 7 bases, there was a span of 15 bases. The length of the CDR3 is 13 residues. Per germline, CDR1 DFQATT and CDR2 SNEGSKA (reference sequence). As DNA, the CDR3 is TGCAGTGCTAGTCCCTCGTCGGGTGGGACCCAGTACTTC. Its protein is CSASPSSGGTQYF.

CDR3 in DNA: TGTGCCAGCAGTTATCTGACAGGGTACGAGCAGTACTTC. Translation: CASSYLTGYEQYF. The rearrangement uses TRBV6-5 and TRBJ2-7; 7 nucleotides agree with TRBD1. From germline, CDR1 is MNHEY and CDR2 SVGAGI. This CDR3 contains 13 residues. The ends lost 3 bases at V and 4 bases at J; junction bases unmatched: 3.

In its sample, this clonotype was seen many times. The genes are TRBV10-2 and TRBJ2-1; a weak D match, TRBD1 (7 bases). The CDR3 runs 12 residues. V was clipped by 6 bases and J by 6 bases, with 9 bases between them. Germline-derived CDR1 and CDR2 are WSHSY and SAAADI. CDR3 DNA sequence: TGCGCCAGCAGCCAGGGGGGCAATGAGCAGTTCTTC. Protein product: CASSQGGNEQFF.

A few counts support this clonotype. The V and J genes are TRBV29-1 and TRBJ1-5; 7 bases line up with TRBD1. Germline values: CDR1 SQVTM, CDR2 ANQGSEA. CDR3 size: 13 residues. V lost 2 bases to trimming and J lost 2 bases; unmatched junction nucleotides: 0. The CDR3 region has the DNA TGCAGCGTTGAACAGGGGGGCAATCAGCCCCAGCATTTT. This codes for CSVEQGGNQPQHF.